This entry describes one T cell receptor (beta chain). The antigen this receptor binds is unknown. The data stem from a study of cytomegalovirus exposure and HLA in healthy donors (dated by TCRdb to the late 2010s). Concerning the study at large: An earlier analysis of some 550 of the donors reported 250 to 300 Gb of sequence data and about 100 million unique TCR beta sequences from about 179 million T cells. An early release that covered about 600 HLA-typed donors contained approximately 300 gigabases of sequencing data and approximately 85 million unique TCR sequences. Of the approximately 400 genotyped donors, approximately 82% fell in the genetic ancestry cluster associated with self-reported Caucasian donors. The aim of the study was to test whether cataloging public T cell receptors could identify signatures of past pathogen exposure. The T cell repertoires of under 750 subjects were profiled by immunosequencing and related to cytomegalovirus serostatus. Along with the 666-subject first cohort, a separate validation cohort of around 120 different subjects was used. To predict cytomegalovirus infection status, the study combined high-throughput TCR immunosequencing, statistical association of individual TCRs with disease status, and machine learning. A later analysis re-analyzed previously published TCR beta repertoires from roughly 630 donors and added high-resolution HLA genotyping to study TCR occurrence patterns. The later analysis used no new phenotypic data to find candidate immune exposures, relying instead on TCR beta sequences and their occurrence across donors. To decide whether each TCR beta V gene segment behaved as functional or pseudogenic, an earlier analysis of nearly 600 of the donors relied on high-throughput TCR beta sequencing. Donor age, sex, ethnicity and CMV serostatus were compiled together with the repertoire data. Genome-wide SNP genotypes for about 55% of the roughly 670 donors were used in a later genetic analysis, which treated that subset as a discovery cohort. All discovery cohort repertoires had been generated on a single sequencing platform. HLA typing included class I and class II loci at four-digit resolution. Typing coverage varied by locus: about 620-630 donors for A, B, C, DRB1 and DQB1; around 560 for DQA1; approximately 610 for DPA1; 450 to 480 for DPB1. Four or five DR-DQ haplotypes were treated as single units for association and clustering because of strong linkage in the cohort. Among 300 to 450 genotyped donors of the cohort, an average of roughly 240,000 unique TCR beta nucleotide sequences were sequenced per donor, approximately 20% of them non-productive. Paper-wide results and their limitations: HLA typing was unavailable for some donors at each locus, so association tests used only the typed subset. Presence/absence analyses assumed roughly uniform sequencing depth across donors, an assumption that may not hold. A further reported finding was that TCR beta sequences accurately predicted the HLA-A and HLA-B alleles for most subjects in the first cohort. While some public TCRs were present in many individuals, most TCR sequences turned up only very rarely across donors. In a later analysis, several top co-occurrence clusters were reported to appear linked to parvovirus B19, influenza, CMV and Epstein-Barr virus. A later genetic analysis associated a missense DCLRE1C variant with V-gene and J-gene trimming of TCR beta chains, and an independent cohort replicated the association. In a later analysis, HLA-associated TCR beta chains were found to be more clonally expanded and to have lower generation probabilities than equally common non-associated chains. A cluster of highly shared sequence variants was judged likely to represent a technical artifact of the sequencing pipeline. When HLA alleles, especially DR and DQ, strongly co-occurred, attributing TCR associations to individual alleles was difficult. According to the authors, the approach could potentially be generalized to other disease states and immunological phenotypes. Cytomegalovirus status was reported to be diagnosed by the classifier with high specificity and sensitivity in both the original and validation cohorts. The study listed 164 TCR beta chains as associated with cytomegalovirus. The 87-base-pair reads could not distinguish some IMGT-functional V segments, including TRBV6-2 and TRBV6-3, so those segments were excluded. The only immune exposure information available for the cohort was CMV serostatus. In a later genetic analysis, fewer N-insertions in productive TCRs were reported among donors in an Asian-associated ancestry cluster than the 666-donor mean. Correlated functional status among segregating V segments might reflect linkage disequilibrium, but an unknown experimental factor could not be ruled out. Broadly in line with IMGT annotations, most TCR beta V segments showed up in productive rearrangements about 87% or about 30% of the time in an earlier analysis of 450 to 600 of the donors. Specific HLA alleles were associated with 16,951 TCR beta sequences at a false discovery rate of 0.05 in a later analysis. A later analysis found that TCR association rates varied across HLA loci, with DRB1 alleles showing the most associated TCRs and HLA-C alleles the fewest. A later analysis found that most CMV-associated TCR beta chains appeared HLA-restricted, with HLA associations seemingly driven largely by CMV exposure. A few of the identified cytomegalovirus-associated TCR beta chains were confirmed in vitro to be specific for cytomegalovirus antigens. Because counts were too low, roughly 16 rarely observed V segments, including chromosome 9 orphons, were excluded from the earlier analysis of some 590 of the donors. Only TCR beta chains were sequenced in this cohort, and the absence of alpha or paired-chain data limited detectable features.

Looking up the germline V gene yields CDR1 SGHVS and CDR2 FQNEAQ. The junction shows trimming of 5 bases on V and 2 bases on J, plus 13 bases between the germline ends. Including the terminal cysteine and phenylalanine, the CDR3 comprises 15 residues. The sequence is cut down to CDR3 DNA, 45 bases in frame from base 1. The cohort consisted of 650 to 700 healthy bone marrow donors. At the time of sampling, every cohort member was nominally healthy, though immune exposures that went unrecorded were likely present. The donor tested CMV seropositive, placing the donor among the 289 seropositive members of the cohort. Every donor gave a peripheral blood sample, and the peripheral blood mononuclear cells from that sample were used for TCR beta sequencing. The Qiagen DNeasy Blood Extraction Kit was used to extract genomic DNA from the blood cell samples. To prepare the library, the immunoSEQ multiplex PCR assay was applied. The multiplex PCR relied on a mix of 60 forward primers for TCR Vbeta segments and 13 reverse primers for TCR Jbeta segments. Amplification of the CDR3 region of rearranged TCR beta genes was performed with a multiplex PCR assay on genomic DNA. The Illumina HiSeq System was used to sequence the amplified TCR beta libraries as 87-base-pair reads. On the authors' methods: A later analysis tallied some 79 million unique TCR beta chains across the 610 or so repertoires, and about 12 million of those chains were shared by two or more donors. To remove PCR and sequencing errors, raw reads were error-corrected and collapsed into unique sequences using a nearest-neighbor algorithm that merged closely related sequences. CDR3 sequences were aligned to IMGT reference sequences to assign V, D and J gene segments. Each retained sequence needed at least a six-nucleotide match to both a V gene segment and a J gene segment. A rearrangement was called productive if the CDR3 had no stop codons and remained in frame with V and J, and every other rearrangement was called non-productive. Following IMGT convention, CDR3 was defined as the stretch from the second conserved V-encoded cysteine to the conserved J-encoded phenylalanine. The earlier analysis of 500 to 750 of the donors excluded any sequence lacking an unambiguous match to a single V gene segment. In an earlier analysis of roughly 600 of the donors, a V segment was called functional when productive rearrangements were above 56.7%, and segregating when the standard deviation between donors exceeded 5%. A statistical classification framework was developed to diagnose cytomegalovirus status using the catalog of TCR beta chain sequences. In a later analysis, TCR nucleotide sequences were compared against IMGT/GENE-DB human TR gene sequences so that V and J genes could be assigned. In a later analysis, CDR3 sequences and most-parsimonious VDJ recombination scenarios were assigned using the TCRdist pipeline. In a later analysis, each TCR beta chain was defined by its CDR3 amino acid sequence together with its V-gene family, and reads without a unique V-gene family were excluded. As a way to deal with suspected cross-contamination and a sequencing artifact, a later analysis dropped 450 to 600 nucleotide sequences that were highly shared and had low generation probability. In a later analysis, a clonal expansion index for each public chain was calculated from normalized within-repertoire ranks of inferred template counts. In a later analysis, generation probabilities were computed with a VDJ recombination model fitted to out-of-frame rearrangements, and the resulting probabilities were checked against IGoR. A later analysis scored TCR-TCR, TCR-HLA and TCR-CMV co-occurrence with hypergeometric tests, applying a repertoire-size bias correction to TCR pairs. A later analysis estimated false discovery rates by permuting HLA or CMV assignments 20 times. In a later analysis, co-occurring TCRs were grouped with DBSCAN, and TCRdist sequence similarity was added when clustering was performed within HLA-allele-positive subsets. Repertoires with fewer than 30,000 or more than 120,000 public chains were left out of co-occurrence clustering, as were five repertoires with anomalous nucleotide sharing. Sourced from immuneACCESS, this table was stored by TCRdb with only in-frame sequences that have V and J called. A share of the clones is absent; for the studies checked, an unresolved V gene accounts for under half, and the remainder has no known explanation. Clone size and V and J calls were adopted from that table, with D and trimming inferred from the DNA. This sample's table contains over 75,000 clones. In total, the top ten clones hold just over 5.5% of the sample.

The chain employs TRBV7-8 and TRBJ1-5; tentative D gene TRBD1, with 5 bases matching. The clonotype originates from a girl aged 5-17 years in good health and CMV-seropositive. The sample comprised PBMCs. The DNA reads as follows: TGTGCCAGCAGCCCCAGGGATGTCGGCAATCAGCCCCAGCATTTT. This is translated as CASSPRDVGNQPQHF.